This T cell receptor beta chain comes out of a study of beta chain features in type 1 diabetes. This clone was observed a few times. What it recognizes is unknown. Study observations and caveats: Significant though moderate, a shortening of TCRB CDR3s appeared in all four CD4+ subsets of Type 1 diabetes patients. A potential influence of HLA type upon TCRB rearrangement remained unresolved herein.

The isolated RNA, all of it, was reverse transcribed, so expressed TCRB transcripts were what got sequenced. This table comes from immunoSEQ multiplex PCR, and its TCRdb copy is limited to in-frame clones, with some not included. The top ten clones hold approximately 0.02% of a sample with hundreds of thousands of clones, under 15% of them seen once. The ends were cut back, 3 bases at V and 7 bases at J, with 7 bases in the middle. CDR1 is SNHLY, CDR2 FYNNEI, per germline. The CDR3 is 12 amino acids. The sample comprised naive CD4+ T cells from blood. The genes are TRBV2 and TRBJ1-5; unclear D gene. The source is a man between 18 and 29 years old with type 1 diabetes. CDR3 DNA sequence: TGTGCCAGCAGTGATTGGAGGCAGCCCCAGCATTTT. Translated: CASSDWRQPQHF. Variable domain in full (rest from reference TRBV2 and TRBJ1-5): EPEVTQTPSHQVTQMGQEVILRCVPISNHLYFYWYRQILGQKVEFLVSFYNNEISEKSEIFDDQFSVERPDGSNFTLKIRSTKLEDSAMYFCASSDWRQPQHFGDGTRLSIL.